This T cell receptor (beta chain) was captured in a study of shared clonotypes between healthy human individuals. Study conclusions and caveats: Rarefaction revealed incomplete sorted-subset sequencing despite large depth.

V gave up 2 bases and J gave up 1 base, with 15 bases separating them. This CDR3 has 17 amino acids. The germline V gene has CDR1 KGHSH and CDR2 LQKENI. As for this clone: The target antigen is unknown.

Generated by immunoSEQ multiplex PCR, the TCRdb table keeps only in-frame clones and is missing some. Of roughly 2,000,000 clones in the sample, 80% to 95% were seen once. Positive CCR7 selection of CD45RO-negative cells yielded the naive CD8 cells, and terminally differentiated effector memory CD45RA+ cells were excluded. The chain carries TRBV18 and TRBJ2-1; D may match TRBD1 or TRBD2 (5 bases each). Sequenced sample: naive CD8+ T cells from PBMCs. The sequence derives from a man aged 18 to 29 in good health. Some clones in this sample may be carry-over from other donors' samples. The CDR3, as DNA: TGTGCCAGCTCACCATCCAGGGCGGGCGGGTCCTACAATGAGCAGTTCTTC. This sequence encodes CASSPSRAGGSYNEQFF.